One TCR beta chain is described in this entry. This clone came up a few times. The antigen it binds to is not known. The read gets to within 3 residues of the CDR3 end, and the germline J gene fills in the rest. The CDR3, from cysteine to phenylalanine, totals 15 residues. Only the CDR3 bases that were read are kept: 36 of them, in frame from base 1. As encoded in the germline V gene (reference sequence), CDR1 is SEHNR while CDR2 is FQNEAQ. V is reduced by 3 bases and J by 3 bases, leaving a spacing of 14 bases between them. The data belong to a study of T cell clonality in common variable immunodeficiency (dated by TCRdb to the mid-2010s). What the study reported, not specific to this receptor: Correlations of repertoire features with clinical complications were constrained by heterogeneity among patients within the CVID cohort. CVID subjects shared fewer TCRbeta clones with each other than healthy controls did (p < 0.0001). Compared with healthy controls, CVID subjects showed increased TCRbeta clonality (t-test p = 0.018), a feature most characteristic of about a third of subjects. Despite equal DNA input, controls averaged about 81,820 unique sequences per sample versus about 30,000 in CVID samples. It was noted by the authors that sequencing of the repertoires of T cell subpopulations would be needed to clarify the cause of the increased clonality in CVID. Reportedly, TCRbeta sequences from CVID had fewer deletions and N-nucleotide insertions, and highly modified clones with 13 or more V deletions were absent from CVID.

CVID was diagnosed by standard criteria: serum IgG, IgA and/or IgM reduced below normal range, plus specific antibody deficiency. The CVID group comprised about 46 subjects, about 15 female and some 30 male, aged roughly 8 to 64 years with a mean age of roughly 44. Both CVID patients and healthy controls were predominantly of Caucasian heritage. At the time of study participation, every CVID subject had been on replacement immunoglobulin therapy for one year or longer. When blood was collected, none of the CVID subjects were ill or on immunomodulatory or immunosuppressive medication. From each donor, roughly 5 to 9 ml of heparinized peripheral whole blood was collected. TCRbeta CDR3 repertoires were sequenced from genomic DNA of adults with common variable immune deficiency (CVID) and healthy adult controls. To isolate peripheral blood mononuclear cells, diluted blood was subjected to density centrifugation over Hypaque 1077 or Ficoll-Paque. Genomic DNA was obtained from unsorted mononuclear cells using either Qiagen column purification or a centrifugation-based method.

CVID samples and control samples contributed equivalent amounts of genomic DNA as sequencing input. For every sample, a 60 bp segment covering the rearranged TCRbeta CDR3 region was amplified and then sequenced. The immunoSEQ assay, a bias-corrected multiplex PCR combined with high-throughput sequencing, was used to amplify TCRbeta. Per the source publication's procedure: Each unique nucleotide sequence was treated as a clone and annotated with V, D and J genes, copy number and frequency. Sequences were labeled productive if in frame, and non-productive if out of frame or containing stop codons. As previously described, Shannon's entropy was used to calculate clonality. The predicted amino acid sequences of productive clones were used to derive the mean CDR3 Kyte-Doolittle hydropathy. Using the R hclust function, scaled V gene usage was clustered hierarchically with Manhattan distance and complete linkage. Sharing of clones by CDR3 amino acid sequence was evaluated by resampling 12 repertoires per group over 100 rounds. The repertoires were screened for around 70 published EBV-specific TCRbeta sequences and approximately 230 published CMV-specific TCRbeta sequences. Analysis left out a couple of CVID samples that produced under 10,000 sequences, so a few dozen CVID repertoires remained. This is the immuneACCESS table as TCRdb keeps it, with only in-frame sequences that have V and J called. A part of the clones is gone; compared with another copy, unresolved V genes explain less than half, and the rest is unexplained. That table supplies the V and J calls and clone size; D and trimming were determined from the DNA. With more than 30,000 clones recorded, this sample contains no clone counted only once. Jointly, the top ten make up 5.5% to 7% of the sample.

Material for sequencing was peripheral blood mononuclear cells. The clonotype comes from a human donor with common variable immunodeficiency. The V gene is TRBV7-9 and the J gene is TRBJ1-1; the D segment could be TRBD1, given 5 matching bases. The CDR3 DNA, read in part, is TGTGCCAGCAGCTTGGGGGGACGCAGGGACACTGAA. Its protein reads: CASSLGGRRDTE. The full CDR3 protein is CASSLGGRRDTEAFF.